Below are 18 T cell receptor beta chains sequenced from a single sample in a study of blood T cell repertoires in COVID-19. The repertoire was sequenced with immunoSEQ multiplex PCR; TCRdb's copy has only in-frame clones and lacks some. This table has hundreds of thousands of clones, roughly 90% appearing once. The specimen was peripheral blood. These receptors came from a man aged 18 to 30 with COVID-19, enrolled during active disease.

The chain couples TRBV9 to TRBJ2-7; 7 positions match TRBD1. CDR1 and CDR2 from the germline V gene are SGDLS and YYNGEE. The length of the CDR3 is 15 residues. The J segment lost 1 base and the V segment lost 4 bases, leaving 8 bases of the junction unmatched. CDR3 DNA: TGTGCCAGCAGCCCGAGACAGGGAAAATCCTACGAGCAGTACTTC. This sequence encodes CASSPRQGKSYEQYF. The complete variable domain, with remaining parts taken from reference TRBV9 and TRBJ2-7, reads DSGVTQTPKHLITATGQRVTLRCSPRSGDLSVYWYQQSLDQGLQFLIQYYNGEERAKGNILERFSAQQFPDLHSELNLSSLELGDSALYFCASSPRQGKSYEQYFGPGTRLTVT.

The genes are TRBV5-1 and TRBJ2-1, with 9 bases lining up with TRBD1. Looked up from germline, CDR1 is SGHRS and CDR2 is YFSETQ. Trimming removed 3 bases from V and 8 bases from J; junction bases left unmatched: 6. This CDR3 spans 14 amino acids. CDR3: CASSSRDRDDEQFF. CDR3 nucleotides: TGCGCCAGCAGCTCCCGGGACAGGGACGATGAGCAGTTCTTC.

This chain connects TRBV19 to TRBJ1-6; D remains ambiguous. The CDR3 consists of 15 residues. Germline V gives CDR1 LNHDA, CDR2 SQIVND (reference sequence). V gave up 3 bases and J gave up 7 bases, with 13 bases separating them. CDR3 nucleotide sequence: TGTGCCAGTAGTATGGGTGGCGGGGTGAATTCACCCCTCCACTTT. Protein product: CASSMGGGVNSPLHF.

V gene TRBV15 combines with J gene TRBJ2-1; 16 bases are a match to TRBD2. CDR3 length: 20 amino acids. Germline CDR1 LNHNV, CDR2 YYDKDF (reference sequence). Trimming took 0 bases from V and 7 from J; bases not matched to a gene: 12. For the CDR3, the DNA is TGTGCCACCAGCAGAGATTTAGGGACTAGCGGGAGGGCCTCGGGGAATGAGCAGTTCTTC. This codes for CATSRDLGTSGRASGNEQFF.

A note on this clone: Other nucleotide sequences from this sample produce the same CDR3. The chain has TRBV10-1 and TRBJ2-1; 7 bases line up with TRBD2. V was pared by 5 bases and J by 5 bases, with 9 bases of the junction left unmatched. Germline CDR1 WNHNN, CDR2 SYGVQD (reference sequence). The CDR3 has 15 residues. DNA of the CDR3: TGCGCCAGCAGTTCCGGGGGTGCGGGGGACAATGAGCAGTTCTTC. The encoded protein is CASSSGGAGDNEQFF.

The chain couples TRBV19 to TRBJ2-7, with TRBD1 matching over 9 bases. The CDR3 has 14 amino acids. V shed 6 bases and J 7 bases; nucleotides not matched to a gene: 10. From germline, CDR1 is LNHDA and CDR2 SQIVND (reference sequence). CDR3: CASSYRGQPQEQYF. In DNA form, the CDR3 reads TGTGCCAGTAGCTACAGGGGGCAACCCCAGGAGCAGTACTTC.

This chain uses TRBV10-1 with TRBJ2-7; tentative D call: TRBD1 (6 bases). The DNA matches TRBJ2-1 better at its end, which makes the J call doubtful. CDR1 WNHNN and CDR2 SYGVQD come from the germline V gene (reference sequence). The CDR3 length is 14 residues. The CDR3 DNA reads as TGCGCCAGCAGTGAGTCCGGGACAATTTACGAGCAGTTCTTC. This translates into CASSESGTIYEQFF.

This chain uses TRBV4-1 with TRBJ2-7, with D maybe TRBD2 (5 bases). Deletions cut 0 bases from V and 6 bases from J, with 12 bases between. The CDR3 runs to 14 residues. From germline, CDR1 is MGHRA and CDR2 YSYEKL. The CDR3 loop reads CASSQDLGETEQYF. CDR3 DNA: TGCGCCAGCAGCCAAGATCTCGGGGAGACCGAGCAGTACTTC.

V is TRBV5-6 and J is TRBJ1-5; D uncertain. This CDR3 spans 14 amino acids. Trimming took 4 bases from V and 5 from J, leaving 13 bases between them. CDR1 is SGHDT and CDR2 is YYEEEE in the germline V gene. The CDR3: CASSQSWGDQPQHF. CDR3 nucleotides: TGTGCCAGCAGCCAATCATGGGGAGATCAGCCCCAGCATTTT.

On this clone itself: This CDR3 is also generated by other DNA sequences in the sample. The V and J genes are TRBV18 and TRBJ1-2, with TRBD1 matching over 8 bases. The CDR3 length is 13 residues. The V and J ends lost 3 bases and 4 bases, in that order; junction bases with no gene match: 1. Looked up from germline, CDR1 is KGHSH and CDR2 is LQKENI. The CDR3 sequence: CASSPDRGYGYTF. DNA of the CDR3: TGTGCCAGCTCACCCGACAGGGGCTATGGCTACACCTTC. Using reference TRBV18 and TRBJ1-2 for the parts outside the CDR3, the full variable domain is NAGVMQNPRHLVRRRGQEARLRCSPMKGHSHVYWYRQLPEEGLKFMVYLQKENIIDESGMPKERFSAEFPKEGPSILRIQQVVRGDSAAYFCASSPDRGYGYTFGSGTRLTVV.

CDR3 DNA sequence: TGTGCCAGCACCTTGGGGCTGGCCCCCACAGATACGCAGTATTTT. As protein: CASTLGLAPTDTQYF. This chain connects TRBV9 to TRBJ2-3, with D possibly matching TRBD1 (5 bases). With 6 bases removed from V and 2 bases from J, the gap between germline ends came to 16 bases. This CDR3 is 15 amino acids long. Germline lookup yields CDR1 SGDLS and CDR2 YYNGEE.

The chain uses TRBV5-5 and TRBJ2-1, with TRBD2 matching over 13 bases. This CDR3 comprises 16 residues. V gave up 5 bases and J gave up 7 bases; unmatched junction bases: 9. CDR1 is SGHKS, CDR2 YYEKEE, per germline (reference sequence). CDR3 residues: CASSRTSGRGGNEQFF. The CDR3 DNA reads as TGTGCCAGCAGTCGGACTAGCGGGAGAGGTGGGAATGAGCAGTTCTTC.

This chain joins TRBV20-1 and TRBJ2-5; D may be TRBD1 (6 bases). V gave up 3 bases and J gave up 14 bases, with 13 bases separating them. CDR1 is DFQATT, CDR2 SNEGSKA, per germline (reference sequence). The CDR3 consists of 10 residues. CDR3 coding DNA: TGCAGTGCTAGTAACCGGGACACCTACTTC. It specifies CSASNRDTYF.

The rearrangement joins TRBV24-1 to TRBJ2-5; tentative D call: TRBD2 (8 bases). Between the trimmed V and J ends, which lost 9 bases and 0 bases, there was a span of 31 bases. The germline V gene encodes CDR1 KGHDR and CDR2 SFDVKD. The CDR3 has 20 amino acids. This CDR3 is CATPPIGGGPSGQYQETQYF. CDR3 nucleotide sequence: TGTGCCACCCCCCCGATTGGAGGGGGCCCTAGCGGGCAGTACCAAGAGACCCAGTACTTC.

This chain joins TRBV2 and TRBJ1-1; the D is unclear. V gave up 2 bases and J gave up 5 bases, with 6 bases separating them. CDR3 length: 12 residues. Germline-derived CDR1 and CDR2 are SNHLY and FYNNEI. CDR3 bases: TGTGCCAGCAGTGAACGAGGGACTGAAGCTTTCTTT. This encodes CASSERGTEAFF. The whole variable domain, remainder taken from reference TRBV2 and TRBJ1-1, is EPEVTQTPSHQVTQMGQEVILRCVPISNHLYFYWYRQILGQKVEFLVSFYNNEISEKSEIFDDQFSVERPDGSNFTLKIRSTKLEDSAMYFCASSERGTEAFFGQGTRLTVV.

The rearrangement uses TRBV18 and TRBJ1-4; tentatively, D is TRBD1 (5 bases). V lost 0 bases, J lost 1 base, and 9 bases lay in between. This CDR3 is 16 amino acids long. Germline CDR1 reads KGHSH; CDR2 reads LQKENI. CDR3: CASSPPSGLTNEKLFF. The CDR3 DNA is TGTGCCAGCTCACCACCCTCAGGGTTAACTAATGAAAAACTGTTTTTT.

This CDR3 is CASSRRGQGGYTF. In DNA form, the CDR3 reads TGTGCCAGCAGCCGAAGGGGGCAGGGCGGCTACACCTTC. The V call is TRBV6-5, the J call TRBJ1-2; 7 bases agree with TRBD1. This CDR3 comprises 13 residues. The germline gives CDR1 MNHEY, CDR2 SVGAGI. The V segment lost 6 bases and the J segment 8 bases; nucleotides outside the gene matches: 9.

V gene TRBV14 combines with J gene TRBJ2-7; D unresolved. Deletions cut 1 base from V and 9 bases from J, with 16 bases between. The CDR3 is made up of 14 amino acids. CDR1 SGHDN and CDR2 FVKESK come from the germline V gene. Here the CDR3 reads CASSQALTLLGQYF. The CDR3 DNA reads TGTGCCAGCAGCCAAGCCTTAACCCTCCTCGGGCAGTACTTC.